The TCR beta chain under discussion was sequenced for a study of cytomegalovirus exposure and HLA in healthy donors. Here immunoSEQ multiplex PCR was the method, and the copy in TCRdb shows in-frame clones only, minus some. The table includes tens of thousands of clones, around 96% detected once. Germline CDR1 SSHAT, CDR2 FNYEAQ (reference sequence). CDR3 length: 16 residues. A note on this clone: Its antigen is undetermined. One junction end does not reproduce the germline sequence, and a read error may be involved.

Study conclusions and caveats: Associated with cytomegalovirus, according to the listing, were 164 TCR beta chains. Clusters of TCRs from the first cohort tended to co-occur in the roughly 120 validation repertoires (as a later analysis found). In vitro data verified a few CMV-associated chains as specific for CMV antigens.

The chain combines TRBV7-7 with TRBJ2-2; TRBD2 matches at 9 bases. The receptor was isolated from a woman between 18 and 30 years old in good health and CMV-seropositive. The sequenced sample was PBMCs. CDR3 in amino acids: CASSLEPSGVTGELFF. The DNA of the CDR3 is TGTGCTAGCAGCTTAGAGCCTAGCGGGGTCACCGGGGAGCTGTTTTTT.